The 23 T cell receptor beta chains presented below share a single source sample, sequenced in a study of OX40 agonist ivuxolimab in advanced cancers. Data came from immunoSEQ multiplex PCR; TCRdb stores just in-frame clones and leaves some out. Of 95,000 to 150,000 clones listed, 85% to 95% are singletons. The sample here was CD4+ or CD8+ T cells sorted from blood, taken in a trial of the OX40 agonist ivuxolimab. All receptors come from an adult with an advanced solid tumor such as melanoma, head and neck, liver or kidney cancer.

This clone was counted a few times. The chain recombines TRBV30 with TRBJ1-1; D gene unclear. The CDR3 is 13 residues long. The V and J ends lost 0 bases and 6 bases respectively, with 11 bases between them. Germline V gene lookup returns CDR1 GTSNPN and CDR2 SVGIG (reference sequence). The CDR3 DNA is TGTGCCTGGAGTGTACTGAAGTGGGCTGAAGCTTTCTTT. The encoded protein is CAWSVLKWAEAFF.

This chain connects TRBV6-1 to TRBJ2-1; TRBD1 matches at 9 bases. There are 16 residues in the CDR3. V was pared by 4 bases and J by 5 bases, with 9 bases of the junction left unmatched. Looked up from germline, CDR1 is MNHNS and CDR2 is SASEGT. The CDR3 sequence: CASSVPGTGSHNEQFF. The DNA of the CDR3 is TGTGCCAGCAGTGTTCCCGGGACAGGGAGCCACAATGAGCAGTTCTTC.

The V gene is TRBV9, the J gene TRBJ1-6; 7 bases are a match to TRBD1. CDR3 length: 18 amino acids. The trim removed 3 bases at V and 8 bases at J, leaving 17 bases unmatched. Germline V gene data show CDR1 as SGDLS and CDR2 as YYNGEE. The chain's CDR3 is CASSGRSLSQGGDSPLHF. In DNA, the CDR3 is TGTGCCAGCAGCGGCCGTTCCCTATCTCAGGGGGGTGATTCACCCCTCCACTTT.

V gene TRBV19 combines with J gene TRBJ1-5; D is uncertain. Looked up from germline, CDR1 is LNHDA and CDR2 is SQIVND (reference sequence). V dropped 4 bases and J dropped 0 bases, with 10 bases sitting between them. This CDR3 contains 15 residues. CDR3 region: CASSRTFNSNQPQHF. The CDR3 DNA follows: TGTGCCAGTAGTAGAACCTTTAATAGCAATCAGCCCCAGCATTTT.

The CDR3 protein is CASRLAGANQETQYF. The CDR3 nucleotides read TGTGCCAGCAGACTAGCGGGAGCAAACCAAGAGACCCAGTACTTC. The rearrangement uses TRBV19 and TRBJ2-5; 12 bases fit TRBD2. CDR3 length equals 15 residues. Germline lookup yields CDR1 LNHDA and CDR2 SQIVND (reference sequence). V trimming: 9 bases; J trimming: 0 bases; junction bases outside the gene matches: 5.

This sequence joins TRBV7-2 and TRBJ1-1; the D is unclear. Per germline, CDR1 SGHTA and CDR2 FQGNSA. CDR3 size: 14 residues. Trimming removed 5 bases at V and 0 bases at J, with 10 bases between. CDR3 residues: CASSVGLMNTEAFF. CDR3 in DNA: TGTGCCAGCAGCGTAGGACTGATGAACACTGAAGCTTTCTTT.

The chain links TRBV4-3 to TRBJ1-2; TRBD1 agrees at 7 bases. V lost 1 base, J lost 5 bases, and 10 bases stayed unmatched. The V gene's germline CDR1 is LGHNA and CDR2 YSLEER. This CDR3 region has 16 residues. The CDR3: CASSQVGTGEEYGYTF. DNA for the CDR3: TGCGCCAGCAGCCAAGTAGGTACAGGGGAAGAATATGGCTACACCTTC.

Only one count was recorded for this clone. The CDR3 loop is CASRSSRGRGDTQYF. In DNA form, the CDR3 reads TGTGCCAGCAGATCCTCAAGGGGCCGGGGAGATACGCAGTATTTT. The chain joins TRBV28 to TRBJ2-3; D is tentatively TRBD1 or TRBD2 (5 bases each). Germline V gives CDR1 MDHEN, CDR2 SYDVKM. The CDR3 loop spans 15 amino acids. V lost 6 bases, J lost 5 bases, and 18 bases lay in between.

This clone occurred once. V and J are TRBV28 and TRBJ1-1, with D unresolved. V lost 5 bases to trimming and J lost 2 bases, with 12 bases between them. The CDR3 runs to 14 residues. Germline-derived CDR1 and CDR2 are MDHEN and SYDVKM. CDR3 in DNA: TGTGCCAGCAGTCCCCCGCCCATAAACACTGAAGCTTTCTTT. Amino acid sequence: CASSPPPINTEAFF.

V gene TRBV7-2 combines with J gene TRBJ1-5; 9 bases are shared with TRBD1. The germline CDR1 and CDR2 sequences are SGHTA and FQGNSA. The J segment lost 7 bases and the V segment lost 5 bases, leaving 6 bases of the junction unmatched. The CDR3 sequence is 14 residues long. CDR3 region: CASSTQGAQQPQHF. CDR3 nucleotides: TGTGCCAGCAGCACACAGGGGGCCCAACAGCCCCAGCATTTT.

This chain connects TRBV29-1 to TRBJ2-3; tentatively, D is TRBD2 (5 bases). In germline, CDR1 is SQVTM, CDR2 ANQGSEA. The CDR3 has 14 amino acids. V lost 5 bases and J lost 0, with 12 bases in between. In nucleotides, the CDR3 is TGCAGCGTTTTCAGCGGTTACAGCACAGATACGCAGTATTTT. Residues: CSVFSGYSTDTQYF.

This clone has more than one count but fewer than ten. CDR3 amino acids: CASSLVTGGRADTQYF. The DNA of the CDR3 is TGTGCCAGCAGCTTAGTGACAGGGGGGCGCGCAGATACGCAGTATTTT. This chain links TRBV11-2 with TRBJ2-3; 9 bases align to TRBD1. The CDR3 contains 16 residues. Germline V gives CDR1 SGHAT, CDR2 FQNNGV. V was pared by 1 base and J by 4 bases, with 6 bases of the junction left unmatched. The full variable domain, completed using reference TRBV11-2 and TRBJ2-3, is EAGVAQSPRYKIIEKRQSVAFWCNPISGHATLYWYQQILGQGPKLLIQFQNNGVVDDSQLPKDRFSAERLKGVDSTLKIQPAKLEDSAVYLCASSLVTGGRADTQYFGPGTRLTVL.

On this clone itself: Sequence at one end of the junction differs from germline and may be a read error. The chain carries TRBV7-9 and TRBJ1-4; tentatively, D is TRBD1 (5 bases). Germline V lookup: CDR1 SEHNR, CDR2 FQNEAQ (reference sequence). The length of the CDR3 is 17 residues. CDR3: CASSLGVRRTGNEKLFF. CDR3 sequence (DNA): TGTGCCAGCAGTTTAGGGGTACGGCGCACTGGTAATGAAAAACTGTTTTTT.

This chain uses TRBV2 with TRBJ1-4; D gene ambiguous. V lost 7 bases and J 2 bases, leaving 11 bases between the germline ends. This CDR3 is 14 amino acids long. Germline V lookup: CDR1 SNHLY, CDR2 FYNNEI. The CDR3 DNA is TGTGCCAGCAAGATGGTTGGGACTAATGAAAAACTGTTTTTT. Residues: CASKMVGTNEKLFF.

This clone is a singleton in its sample. The chain has TRBV7-2 and TRBJ2-2, with TRBD2 as a possible D gene (7 bases). V gave up 5 bases and J gave up 4 bases, with 14 bases separating them. CDR1 is SGHTA and CDR2 is FQGNSA in the germline V gene. The CDR3 is made up of 15 amino acids. CDR3 sequence (DNA): TGTGCCAGCAGCCCCGGGGGGCTCTCCACCGGGGAGCTGTTTTTT. Amino acid sequence: CASSPGGLSTGELFF.

The rearrangement joins TRBV4-2 to TRBJ1-1; D perhaps matches TRBD1 (5 bases). V was cut by 3 bases and J by 5 bases, with 13 bases left in between. The CDR3 loop spans 14 amino acids. Germline V lookup: CDR1 LGHNA, CDR2 YNFKEQ. CDR3 in DNA: TGTGCCAGCAGCCAGACGGGGGGTGGGACTGAAGCTTTCTTT. Its translation: CASSQTGGGTEAFF.

CDR3 in amino acids: CAISESKGEQPQHF. In nucleotides, the CDR3 is TGTGCCATCAGTGAGTCGAAGGGCGAACAGCCCCAGCATTTT. V is TRBV10-3 and J is TRBJ1-5; D call uncertain. CDR3 length: 14 residues. From germline, CDR1 is ENHRY and CDR2 SYGVKD. Deletions cut 0 bases from V and 7 bases from J, with 10 bases between.

The rearrangement links TRBV25-1 to TRBJ2-7; no firm D call. The V end was cut by 6 bases, the J end by 3 bases, with 15 bases between. The germline CDR1 and CDR2 sequences are MGHDK and SYGVNS. The CDR3 is 14 residues long. In DNA form, the CDR3 reads TGTGCCAGCAGCGCCTCCGGCAGCATCTACGAGCAGTACTTC. This sequence encodes CASSASGSIYEQYF.

The gene calls are TRBV10-3 and TRBJ2-6, with D hard to call. This CDR3 has 12 amino acids. Germline-derived CDR1 and CDR2 are ENHRY and SYGVKD. Deletions cut 8 bases from V and 4 bases from J, with 6 bases between. This CDR3 is CAILVGANVLTF. The CDR3 DNA reads TGTGCCATCCTAGTAGGGGCCAACGTCCTGACTTTC.

This clone was seen only once. The chain uses TRBV27 and TRBJ2-6; D is unclear. The CDR3 contains 15 residues. The V gene lost 2 bases and the J gene lost 2 bases, with 7 bases spanning the gap. Germline assignment: CDR1 MNHEY and CDR2 SMNVEV (reference sequence). The CDR3 loop is CASSLVATGANVLTF. CDR3 sequence (DNA): TGTGCCAGCAGTTTAGTGGCAACTGGGGCCAACGTCCTGACTTTC. The entire variable domain, with the rest obtained from reference TRBV27 and TRBJ2-6, is as follows: EAQVTQNPRYLITVTGKKLTVTCSQNMNHEYMSWYRQDPGLGLRQIYYSMNVEVTDKGDVPEGYKVSRKEKRNFPLILESPSPNQTSLYFCASSLVATGANVLTFGAGSRLTVL.

The V gene is TRBV6-5, the J gene TRBJ2-5; 11 bases agree with TRBD2. The J call is in doubt because the DNA end fits TRBJ2-7 better. The CDR3 is made up of 15 amino acids. Germline V lookup: CDR1 MNHEY, CDR2 SVGAGI. The CDR3 DNA reads as TGTGCCAGCAGACTCGCGACTAGCGGGGACTACGAGCAGTACTTC. It yields the protein CASRLATSGDYEQYF.

This clone has a handful of counts. The chain joins TRBV6-1 to TRBJ1-5; D is uncertain. V lost 5 bases and J 4 bases, leaving 0 bases between the germline ends. Germline V gene data show CDR1 as MNHNS and CDR2 as SASEGT. The length of the CDR3 is 10 residues. The CDR3 sequence: CASSNQPQHF. The CDR3 DNA reads TGTGCCAGCAGTAATCAGCCCCAGCATTTT.

This chain uses TRBV15 with TRBJ2-7; 9 positions agree with TRBD2. Germline-derived CDR1 and CDR2 are LNHNV and YYDKDF (reference sequence). V trimming: 1 base; J trimming: 1 base; junction bases outside the gene matches: 8. The CDR3 is made up of 17 amino acids. DNA for the CDR3: TGTGCCACCAGCAGAGGCCCGACTAGCGGAGGTTCCTACGAGCAGTACTTC. Its protein is CATSRGPTSGGSYEQYF.